These 28 T cell receptor beta chains originate from one sample sequenced in a study of OX40 agonist ivuxolimab in advanced cancers. Repertoires were generated with immunoSEQ multiplex PCR, while TCRdb's copy carries only in-frame clones and drops some. The table records tens of thousands of clones, around 87% of them present only once. Material: CD4+ or CD8+ T cells sorted from blood, obtained in a trial of the OX40 agonist ivuxolimab. These receptors were taken from an adult with an advanced solid tumor such as melanoma, head and neck, liver or kidney cancer.

The chain has TRBV19 and TRBJ1-1; D is possibly TRBD1 (5 bases). The germline V and J ends were trimmed by 1 base and 0 bases, with 9 bases remaining between them. The CDR3 contains 15 residues. Germline values: CDR1 LNHDA, CDR2 SQIVND (reference sequence). The CDR3 is CASSIARTLNTEAFF. DNA of the CDR3: TGTGCCAGTAGTATAGCAAGGACACTGAACACTGAAGCTTTCTTT. Variable domain in full (rest from reference TRBV19 and TRBJ1-1): DGGITQSPKYLFRKEGQNVTLSCEQNLNHDAMYWYRQDPGQGLRLIYYSQIVNDFQKGDIAEGYSVSREKKESFPLTVTSAQKNPTAFYLCASSIARTLNTEAFFGQGTRLTVV.

This clone was observed a single time. The V and J genes are TRBV12-2 and TRBJ1-2; TRBD1, the table's D call, was not compared with the DNA. TRBV12-2 is a documented pseudogene. The CDR3 has 16 residues. For the CDR3, the DNA is TGTGCAAGTCGCTTAAGGCGGAGGGGGCTTAACTATGGCTACACCTTC. It codes for CASRLRRRGLNYGYTF.

J is TRBJ2-3 and V is TRBV4-1, with D perhaps TRBD2 (5 bases). V lost 1 base to trimming and J lost 6 bases, with 20 bases between them. Germline CDR1 is MGHRA and CDR2 is YSYEKL. This CDR3 is 17 amino acids long. This CDR3 reads CASSQGLANNPADTQYF. The CDR3 DNA reads as TGCGCCAGCAGCCAAGGGCTAGCTAACAACCCGGCGGATACGCAGTATTTT.

CDR3 DNA sequence: TGTGCCATCACTGGAGGACAGGTCTCCTACGAGCAGTACTTC. It yields the protein CAITGGQVSYEQYF. This rearrangement joins TRBV10-3 to TRBJ2-7, with TRBD1 matching over 7 bases. Germline-derived CDR1 and CDR2 are ENHRY and SYGVKD. V was pared by 7 bases and J by 0 bases, with 6 bases of the junction left unmatched. CDR3 length: 14 residues.

The gene calls are TRBV4-2 and TRBJ1-1, with 7 bases matching TRBD1. CDR1 and CDR2 (germline): LGHNA, YNFKEQ. V shed 6 bases and J 1 base; nucleotides not matched to a gene: 8. There are 15 residues in the CDR3. Written as DNA, the CDR3 is TGTGCCAGCAGGCAATTAGGGGGCCCGAACACTGAAGCTTTCTTT. This translates into CASRQLGGPNTEAFF.

This chain links TRBV7-9 with TRBJ2-2, with 11 bases fitting TRBD2. The ends lost 5 bases at V and 4 bases at J; junction bases unmatched: 6. Germline V lookup: CDR1 SEHNR, CDR2 FQNEAQ (reference sequence). CDR3 length: 16 amino acids. The CDR3 bases are TGTGCCAGCAGCGAACTAGCGGGAGATGTCACCGGGGAGCTGTTTTTT. Translated, it gives CASSELAGDVTGELFF.

The J gene is TRBJ2-1, the V gene TRBV7-9, with 9 bases that match TRBD1. CDR1 is SEHNR and CDR2 is FQNEAQ in the germline V gene (reference sequence). This CDR3 comprises 15 residues. Trimming cost V 3 bases and J 3 bases; bases outside gene matches: 3. Here the CDR3 DNA reads TGTGCCAGCAGCTTCGGACAGGGGTTCTACAATGAGCAGTTCTTC. It encodes CASSFGQGFYNEQFF. The variable domain in full, with the rest retrieved from reference TRBV7-9 and TRBJ2-1, is DTGVSQNPRHKITKRGQNVTFRCDPISEHNRLYWYRQTLGQGPEFLTYFQNEAQLEKSRLLSDRFSAERPKGSFSTLEIQRTEQGDSAMYLCASSFGQGFYNEQFFGPGTRLTVL.

This clone was seen more than once but under ten times. CDR3 residues: CASSLTGTDQPQHF. The CDR3 region has the DNA TGTGCCAGCAGCTTGACAGGGACCGATCAGCCCCAGCATTTT. This chain uses TRBV7-3 with TRBJ1-5; 7 bases align to TRBD1. The length of the CDR3 is 14 residues. The junction had 4 bases not matched to a gene; V was cut back by 3 bases and J by 5 bases. CDR1 and CDR2 (germline): SGHTA, FQGTGA.

The rearrangement joins TRBV19 to TRBJ2-1, with 8 positions matching TRBD1. The germline V gene has CDR1 LNHDA and CDR2 SQIVND (reference sequence). Trimming cost V 9 bases and J 7 bases; bases outside gene matches: 14. This CDR3 spans 15 amino acids. The CDR3 region is CASSPGSRGLNEQFF. The CDR3 DNA is TGTGCCAGCTCCCCAGGCTCCAGGGGGCTTAATGAGCAGTTCTTC.

The chain couples TRBV6-6 to TRBJ2-7, with no clear D. CDR1 and CDR2 (germline): MNHNY, SVGAGI (reference sequence). This CDR3 is built from 12 residues. Trimming stripped 8 bases from V and 1 base from J, with 9 bases between. The CDR3 coding sequence is TGTGCCAGCGGTATTTTTTCCTACGAGCAGTACTTC. Translation: CASGIFSYEQYF.

The J gene is TRBJ2-1, the V gene TRBV6-5; maybe TRBD2 (5 bases). The germline CDR1 and CDR2 sequences are MNHEY and SVGAGI. V was shortened by 6 bases and J by 7 bases, with 10 bases between the two germline ends. There are 12 residues in the CDR3. CDR3 sequence: CASSPGNNEQFF. In nucleotides, the CDR3 is TGTGCCAGCAGCCCCGGGAATAATGAGCAGTTCTTC.

This clone has more than one count but fewer than ten. The chain links TRBV28 to TRBJ2-1; D is possibly TRBD2 (6 bases). There are 15 residues in the CDR3. Germline V gene sequence: CDR1 MDHEN, CDR2 SYDVKM. V lost 6 bases to trimming and J lost 1 base, with 13 bases between them. The chain's CDR3 is CASSPAGYSYNEQFF. The CDR3 nucleotides read TGTGCCAGCAGCCCGGCGGGGTATTCCTACAATGAGCAGTTCTTC.

The chain combines TRBV27 with TRBJ2-1; D not certain. CDR1 and CDR2 from the germline V gene are MNHEY and SMNVEV (reference sequence). Trimming cost V 2 bases and J 8 bases, with 7 bases left between them. This CDR3 has 12 residues. CDR3 in DNA: TGTGCCAGCAGTTTAACGGAAGATGAGCAGTTCTTC. The encoded protein is CASSLTEDEQFF.

This clone showed up just once. This rearrangement joins TRBV11-3 to TRBJ2-7; D gene ambiguous. The CDR3 covers 14 residues. From germline, CDR1 is SGHNT and CDR2 YENEEA. Trimming shortened V by 1 base and J by 1 base, and 8 bases separated the two germline ends. CDR3 protein: CASSLAGKSYEQYF. CDR3 sequence (DNA): TGTGCCAGCAGCTTAGCTGGGAAGTCCTACGAGCAGTACTTC.

CDR3 residues: CASSLGMGTEAFF. CDR3 nucleotides: TGTGCCAGCAGCTTAGGAATGGGCACTGAAGCTTTCTTT. This chain uses TRBV7-9 with TRBJ1-1; D is uncertain. The CDR3 sequence is 13 residues long. Trimming took 1 base from V and 4 from J, leaving 7 bases between them. In germline, CDR1 is SEHNR, CDR2 FQNEAQ (reference sequence). The variable domain in full, completed from reference TRBV7-9 and TRBJ1-1, reads DTGVSQNPRHKITKRGQNVTFRCDPISEHNRLYWYRQTLGQGPEFLTYFQNEAQLEKSRLLSDRFSAERPKGSFSTLEIQRTEQGDSAMYLCASSLGMGTEAFFGQGTRLTVV.

This clone was counted a single time. The V call is TRBV19, the J call TRBJ1-1; tentatively, D is TRBD1 (5 bases). V was pared by 3 bases and J by 6 bases, with 20 bases between. The CDR3 sequence is 16 residues long. Germline values: CDR1 LNHDA, CDR2 SQIVND (reference sequence). The CDR3 region has the DNA TGTGCCAGTAGTATCATGGGGACCATGAGGATGGCTGAAGCTTTCTTT. As protein: CASSIMGTMRMAEAFF.

The chain couples TRBV4-1 to TRBJ2-3; 9 bases line up with TRBD2. Unmatched junction bases numbered 6, after V lost 5 bases and J lost 3 bases. This CDR3 contains 15 residues. Germline CDR1 and CDR2: MGHRA and YSYEKL. The DNA of the CDR3 is TGCGCCAGCAGCGGAATGCTAGCGGGAACAGATACGCAGTATTTT. The encoded protein is CASSGMLAGTDTQYF.

V and J are TRBV4-3 and TRBJ2-1; D is undetermined. CDR3 length equals 14 residues. Germline CDR1 reads LGHNA; CDR2 reads YSLEER. V shed 0 bases and J shed 3 bases, with 6 bases lying between them. CDR3: CASSQDLLYNEQFF. The CDR3 bases are TGCGCCAGCAGCCAAGATCTCCTCTACAATGAGCAGTTCTTC.

The V call is TRBV9, the J call TRBJ2-7, with D perhaps matching TRBD1 (6 bases). The CDR3 has 15 residues. Looked up from germline, CDR1 is SGDLS and CDR2 is YYNGEE. V was trimmed by 3 bases and J by 0 bases, leaving 13 bases between them. The CDR3 sequence is CASSGSPGVSYEQYF. The CDR3 DNA follows: TGTGCCAGCAGCGGGTCGCCAGGGGTCTCCTACGAGCAGTACTTC.

The J gene is TRBJ2-1, the V gene TRBV9; TRBD1 might be the D (5 bases). V lost 4 bases to trimming and J lost 0 bases, with 26 bases between them. The germline V gene has CDR1 SGDLS and CDR2 YYNGEE. The CDR3 consists of 20 residues. For the CDR3, the DNA is TGTGCCAGCAGCCCAGGATTTGGAGACAGCTTCAACCCCTCCTACAATGAGCAGTTCTTC. Translating it yields CASSPGFGDSFNPSYNEQFF.

The V and J genes are TRBV4-1 and TRBJ1-3; D unclear. Germline V gene data show CDR1 as MGHRA and CDR2 as YSYEKL. Trimming removed 3 bases from V and 7 bases from J, with 13 bases in between. The CDR3 sequence is 14 residues long. CDR3: CASSQTSPGNTIYF. The CDR3 region has the DNA TGCGCCAGCAGCCAGACGAGTCCGGGGAACACCATATATTTT.

This sequence joins TRBV14 and TRBJ2-3, with 12 bases matching TRBD1. CDR1 is SGHDN and CDR2 is FVKESK in the germline V gene. The CDR3 is 16 amino acids. With 4 bases clipped from V and 2 bases from J, the junction kept 4 bases outside the gene matches. CDR3 DNA sequence: TGTGCCAGCAGCCCCGGGACAGGGGGCCTCACAGATACGCAGTATTTT. Amino acids: CASSPGTGGLTDTQYF. The complete variable domain, with remaining parts taken from reference TRBV14 and TRBJ2-3, reads EAGVTQFPSHSVIEKGQTVTLRCDPISGHDNLYWYRRVMGKEIKFLLHFVKESKQDESGMPNNRFLAERTGGTYSTLKVQPAELEDSGVYFCASSPGTGGLTDTQYFGPGTRLTVL.

V gene TRBV7-9 combines with J gene TRBJ1-2; D is ambiguous. Trimming pared 3 bases from V and 2 bases from J, leaving 10 bases between. The germline V gene encodes CDR1 SEHNR and CDR2 FQNEAQ (reference sequence). The CDR3 runs 14 residues. CDR3 sequence (DNA): TGTGCCAGCAGCTTTCCGACGGGGAACTATGGCTACACCTTC. Its protein product is CASSFPTGNYGYTF.

In this sample, this clone turned up once. V is TRBV27 and J is TRBJ2-7, with D perhaps matching TRBD1 (5 bases). The CDR3 length is 12 residues. The V end lost 5 bases, the J end lost 4 bases, and 9 bases lay between the germline ends. Germline CDR1 MNHEY, CDR2 SMNVEV (reference sequence). CDR3 coding DNA: TGTGCCAGCAGTCCTCAGGGATACGAGCAGTACTTC. Translating gives CASSPQGYEQYF.

The chain couples TRBV13 to TRBJ2-7, with D perhaps TRBD2 (6 bases). The CDR3 loop spans 15 amino acids. V lost 3 bases and J lost 0, with 12 bases in between. Germline assignment: CDR1 PRHDT and CDR2 FYEKMQ (reference sequence). This CDR3 is CASSFYGGTSYEQYF. CDR3 nucleotides: TGTGCCAGCAGCTTTTACGGGGGAACCTCCTACGAGCAGTACTTC.

J is TRBJ2-7 and V is TRBV19, with a possible D match to TRBD2 (6 bases). Germline V gene lookup returns CDR1 LNHDA and CDR2 SQIVND (reference sequence). V was cut by 3 bases and J by 3 bases, with 15 bases left in between. This CDR3 comprises 15 residues. DNA for the CDR3: TGTGCCAGTAGTATTGTGGGAGGAGAAGGCTACGAGCAGTACTTC. Its translation is CASSIVGGEGYEQYF.

This sequence joins TRBV5-4 and TRBJ2-3, with TRBD2 as a possible D gene (5 bases). V shed 0 bases and J shed 5 bases, with 13 bases lying between them. CDR1 and CDR2 from the germline V gene are SGHNT and YYREEE (reference sequence). This CDR3 has 15 amino acids. In nucleotides, the CDR3 is TGTGCCAGCAGCTTGGCCGAGGGAGCGGAAGATACGCAGTATTTT. Protein product: CASSLAEGAEDTQYF.

The gene calls are TRBV6-1 and TRBJ2-7; perhaps TRBD1 as D (5 bases). The CDR3 runs to 14 residues. The V end lost 1 base, the J end lost 5 bases, and 12 bases lay between the germline ends. Germline CDR1 is MNHNS and CDR2 is SASEGT. The CDR3 sequence: CASSEGGSFDEQYF. CDR3 DNA sequence: TGTGCCAGCAGTGAAGGGGGCAGCTTCGACGAGCAGTACTTC.